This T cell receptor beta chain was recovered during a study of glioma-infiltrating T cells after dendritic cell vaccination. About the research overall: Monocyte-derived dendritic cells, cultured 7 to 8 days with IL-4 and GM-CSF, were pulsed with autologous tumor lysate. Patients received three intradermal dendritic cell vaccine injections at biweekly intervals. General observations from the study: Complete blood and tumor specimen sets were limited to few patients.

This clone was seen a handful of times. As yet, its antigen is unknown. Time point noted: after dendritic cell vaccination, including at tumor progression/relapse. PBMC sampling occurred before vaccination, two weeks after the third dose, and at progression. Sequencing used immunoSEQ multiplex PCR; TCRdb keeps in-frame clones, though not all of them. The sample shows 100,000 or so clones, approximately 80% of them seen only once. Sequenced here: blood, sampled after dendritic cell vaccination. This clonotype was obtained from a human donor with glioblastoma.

CDR3 coding DNA: TGTGCCAGCGGCTGGACAGTTGGCTCCGAGCAGTACTTC. This codes for CASGWTVGSEQYF. This chain links TRBV6-5 with TRBJ2-7, with a weak D call TRBD1 (6 bases). CDR3 size: 13 residues. Germline V gene lookup returns CDR1 MNHEY and CDR2 SVGAGI. Trimming took off 8 bases at V and 6 bases at J, with 17 bases between the two ends.